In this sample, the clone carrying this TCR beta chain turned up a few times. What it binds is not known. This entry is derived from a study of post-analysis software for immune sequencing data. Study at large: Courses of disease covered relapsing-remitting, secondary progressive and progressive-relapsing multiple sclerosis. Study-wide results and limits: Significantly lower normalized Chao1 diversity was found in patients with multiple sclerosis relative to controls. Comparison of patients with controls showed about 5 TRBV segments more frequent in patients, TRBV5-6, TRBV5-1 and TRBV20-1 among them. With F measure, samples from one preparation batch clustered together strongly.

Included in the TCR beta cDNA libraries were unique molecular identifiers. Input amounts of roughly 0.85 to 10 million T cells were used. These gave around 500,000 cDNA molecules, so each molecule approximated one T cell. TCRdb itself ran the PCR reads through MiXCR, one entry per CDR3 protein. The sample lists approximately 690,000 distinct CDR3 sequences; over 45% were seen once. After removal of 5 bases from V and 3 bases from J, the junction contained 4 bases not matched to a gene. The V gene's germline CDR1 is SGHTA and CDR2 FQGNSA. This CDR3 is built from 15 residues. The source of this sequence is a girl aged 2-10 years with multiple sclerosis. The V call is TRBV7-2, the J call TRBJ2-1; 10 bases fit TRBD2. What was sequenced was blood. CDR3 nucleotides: TGTGCCAGCAGCCCTCCTAGCGGGGGCTACAATGAGCAGTTCTTC. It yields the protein CASSPPSGGYNEQFF.